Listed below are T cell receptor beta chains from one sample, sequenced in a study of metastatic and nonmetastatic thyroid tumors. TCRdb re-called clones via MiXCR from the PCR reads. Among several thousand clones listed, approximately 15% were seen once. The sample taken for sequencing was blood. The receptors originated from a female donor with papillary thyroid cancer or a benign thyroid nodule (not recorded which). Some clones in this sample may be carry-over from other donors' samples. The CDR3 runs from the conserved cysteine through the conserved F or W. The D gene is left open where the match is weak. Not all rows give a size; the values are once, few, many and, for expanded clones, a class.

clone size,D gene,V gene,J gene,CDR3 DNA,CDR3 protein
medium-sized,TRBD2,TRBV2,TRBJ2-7,TGTGCCAGCAGAAAGACTAGCGGGCAGGACGAGCAGTACTTC,CASRKTSGQDEQYF
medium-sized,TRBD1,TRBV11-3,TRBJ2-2,TGTGCCAGCAGCCCGGGACAGGGCTGGACCGGGGAGCTGTTTTTT,CASSPGQGWTGELFF
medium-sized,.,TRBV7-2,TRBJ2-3,TGTGCCAGCAGAGGCGGGGCAAAAGATACGCAGTATTTT,CASRGGAKDTQYF
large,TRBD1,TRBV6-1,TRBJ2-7,TGTGCCAGCAGGGTGGGACAGGGGGCGAGCGACGAGCAGTACTTC,CASRVGQGASDEQYF
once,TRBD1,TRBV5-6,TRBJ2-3,TGTGCCAGCAGCTCCCGTGCAGGGGGTGGGGCAGATACGCAGTATTTT,CASSSRAGGGADTQYF
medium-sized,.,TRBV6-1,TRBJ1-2,TGTGCCAGCCTCAACTATGGCTACACCTTC,CASLNYGYTF
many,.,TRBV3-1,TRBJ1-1,TGTGCCAGCAGCCCCATGAACACTGAAGCTTTCTTT,CASSPMNTEAFF
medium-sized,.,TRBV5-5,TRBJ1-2,TGTGCCAGCAGCCCCAGTAGGGCCTACTATGGCTACACCTTC,CASSPSRAYYGYTF
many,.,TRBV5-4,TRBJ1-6,TGTGCCAGCAGCTTGGAGATCTATAATTCACCCCTCCACTTT,CASSLEIYNSPLHF
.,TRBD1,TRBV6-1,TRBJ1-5,TGTGCCGGCAGTGATAAAGCGGGACAGGGTGATCAGCCCCAGCATTTT,CAGSDKAGQGDQPQHF
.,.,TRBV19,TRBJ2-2,TGTGCCAGTGCCCCTTGGTGGGAGGACACCGGGGAGCTGTTTTTT,CASAPWWEDTGELFF
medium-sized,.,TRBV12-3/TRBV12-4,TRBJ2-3,TGTGCCAGCAGCGGCAGGGGCGCGTTCACAGATACGCAGTATTTT,CASSGRGAFTDTQYF
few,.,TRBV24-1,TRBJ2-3,TGTGCCACCCTGGACAGCAACACAGATACGCAGTATTTT,CATLDSNTDTQYF
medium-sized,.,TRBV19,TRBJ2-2,TGTGCCAGTAGTATGCCAGCGGCTGGAACCGGGGAGCTGTTTTTT,CASSMPAAGTGELFF
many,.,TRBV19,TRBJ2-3,TGTGCCAGTAGGACCTCGGGGCCCACAGATACGCAGTATTTT,CASRTSGPTDTQYF
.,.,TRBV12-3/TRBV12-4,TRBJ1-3,TGTGCCAGCAGCGCTGGAAACACCATATATTTT,CASSAGNTIYF
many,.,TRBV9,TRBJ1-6,TGTGCCAGCAGCGTAGCTCATGGGAATTCACCCCTCCACTTT,CASSVAHGNSPLHF
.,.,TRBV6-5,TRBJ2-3,TGTGCCAGCAGTTACCGCACAGATACGCAGTATTTT,CASSYRTDTQYF
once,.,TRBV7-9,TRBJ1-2,TGTGCCAGCAGTCATTCAGGGCCCTTAAGCGGCTACACCTTC,CASSHSGPLSGYTF
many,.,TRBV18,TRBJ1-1,TGTGCCAGCTCGCCGCAAGAGGGTACGGGGGGCGCTTTCTTT,CASSPQEGTGGAFF
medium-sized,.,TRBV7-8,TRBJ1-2,TGTGCCAGCAGCCGCGGGAACTATGGCTACACCTTC,CASSRGNYGYTF
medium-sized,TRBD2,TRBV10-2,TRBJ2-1,TGCGCCAGCAGTGCATTCGCGGGGGTTGACAATGAGCAGTTCTTC,CASSAFAGVDNEQFF
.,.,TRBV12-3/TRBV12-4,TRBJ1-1,TGTGCCAGCAGTGACCCTGGTGGCACTGAAGCTTTCTTT,CASSDPGGTEAFF
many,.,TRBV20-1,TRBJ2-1,TGCAGTGCTTACACCACGGGACTGTACAATGAGCAGTTCTTC,CSAYTTGLYNEQFF
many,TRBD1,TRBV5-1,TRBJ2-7,TGCGCCAGCAGGGGGGTTGGGGACAGATACTACGAGCAGTACTTC,CASRGVGDRYYEQYF
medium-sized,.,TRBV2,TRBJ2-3,TGTGCCAGCAGGGCCGGGACCGAGTTCGCGCAGTATTTT,CASRAGTEFAQYF
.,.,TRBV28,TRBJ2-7,TGTGCCAGCAGTTCCTCGGACAGATTCCACGAGCAGTACTTC,CASSSSDRFHEQYF
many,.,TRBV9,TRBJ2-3,TGTGCCAGCAGCGCCCCCCAGGCTACGCAGTATTTT,CASSAPQATQYF
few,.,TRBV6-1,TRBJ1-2,TGTGCCAGCAGTAGAACCTCAGGTTTTGGCTACACCTTC,CASSRTSGFGYTF
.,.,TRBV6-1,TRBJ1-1,TGTGCCAGCACCCCAAGACTGGCAAGTTACACTGAAGCTTTCTTT,CASTPRLASYTEAFF
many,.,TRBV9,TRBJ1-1,TGTGCCAGCAGCGTTACAACTGTCTACACTGAAGCTTTCTTT,CASSVTTVYTEAFF
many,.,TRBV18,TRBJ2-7,TGTGCCAGCTCAGAGGTAACAGGACACCTTGCCTACGAGCAGTACTTC,CASSEVTGHLAYEQYF
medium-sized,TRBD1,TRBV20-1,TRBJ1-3,TGCAGTGCCAAGAAGGGGGCGGGAAACACCATATATTTT,CSAKKGAGNTIYF
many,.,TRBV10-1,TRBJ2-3,TGCGCCAGCAGTGAGTCGACAAGGGGGAGCGGGAAGACAGATACGCAGTATTTT,CASSESTRGSGKTDTQYF
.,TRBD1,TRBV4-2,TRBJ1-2,TGTGCCAGCAGGCTCCGCCCTCCGGGACAGGGGAACTATGGCTACACCTTC,CASRLRPPGQGNYGYTF
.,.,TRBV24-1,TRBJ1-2,TGTGCCACCAGCGGGGGAGGTCAAAGACATGGCTACACCTTC,CATSGGGQRHGYTF
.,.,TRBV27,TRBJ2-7,TGTGCCAGCAGTCCCTTAGGGAAAAAGTACGAGCAGTACTTC,CASSPLGKKYEQYF
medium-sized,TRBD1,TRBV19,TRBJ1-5,TGTGCCAGTAGTTGGGGGACAGGGATTATGGGCAATCAGCCCCAGCATTTT,CASSWGTGIMGNQPQHF
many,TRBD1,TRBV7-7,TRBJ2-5,TGTGCTAGCAGCTTAGCCTCGACAGGGGGAGAGACCCAGTACTTC,CASSLASTGGETQYF
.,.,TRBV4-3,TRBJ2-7,TGCGCCTGCAGCCAAGCTGTTGGAGTAGGCAAATACGATCAGTACTTC,CACSQAVGVGKYDQYF